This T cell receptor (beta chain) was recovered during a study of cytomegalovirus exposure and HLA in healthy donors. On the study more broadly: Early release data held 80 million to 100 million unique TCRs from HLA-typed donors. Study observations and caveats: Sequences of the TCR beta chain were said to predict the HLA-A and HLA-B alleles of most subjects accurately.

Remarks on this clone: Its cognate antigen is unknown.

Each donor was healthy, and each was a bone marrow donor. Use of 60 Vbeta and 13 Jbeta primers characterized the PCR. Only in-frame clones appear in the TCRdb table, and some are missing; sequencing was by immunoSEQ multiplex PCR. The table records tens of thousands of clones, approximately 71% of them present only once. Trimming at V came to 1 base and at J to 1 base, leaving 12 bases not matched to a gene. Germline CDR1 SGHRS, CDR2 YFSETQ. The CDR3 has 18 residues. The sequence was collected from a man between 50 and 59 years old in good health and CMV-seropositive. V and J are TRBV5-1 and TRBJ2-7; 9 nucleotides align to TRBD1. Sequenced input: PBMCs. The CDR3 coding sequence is TGCGCCAGCAGCTTGCATTCCGGGAACAGGGGGCAATCCTACGAGCAGTACTTC. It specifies CASSLHSGNRGQSYEQYF.